This T cell receptor beta chain is drawn from a study of identical twins. This clonotype was seen ten or more times. Its specificity is unknown. The donors were all healthy and Caucasian. Regarding the study as a whole: Cord blood's abundant beta clonotypes had fewer insertions, unlike memory repertoires. Excess sharing between twins was weaker in beta out-of-frame sequences.

The CDR3 spans 14 residues. V was cut by 0 bases and J by 1 base, with 7 bases left in between. Germline CDR1 SGHRS, CDR2 YFSETQ. A universal primer site came from template switching; cDNA carried unique molecular identifiers. TCRdb reprocessed the 5' RACE reads with MiXCR, giving one entry per CDR3 protein. Here the sample spans 420,000 or so distinct CDR3 sequences, around 20% being singletons. The sample consisted of naive T cells sorted from blood. The chain joins TRBV5-1 to TRBJ1-1; possibly TRBD1 for D (5 bases). The sequence was collected from a man aged 45-65 years in good health. The chain's CDR3 is CASSLVGGNTEAFF. In DNA form, the CDR3 reads TGCGCCAGCAGCTTGGTTGGGGGGAACACTGAAGCTTTCTTT.